This TCR beta chain was recovered during a study of blood T cell repertoires in COVID-19. Repertoires were generated with immunoSEQ multiplex PCR, while TCRdb's copy carries only in-frame clones and drops some. Of more than 85,000 clones listed, around nine tenths are singletons. The CDR3 loop spans 13 amino acids. Germline assignment: CDR1 SGHAT and CDR2 FQNNGV. V gave up 4 bases and J gave up 4 bases; unmatched junction bases: 0. This sequence originates from a woman aged 45-60 years with COVID-19, enrolled during active disease. Sequenced sample: peripheral blood. This rearrangement joins TRBV11-2 to TRBJ2-7; 11 bases are shared with TRBD1. The chain's CDR3 is CASSWDRGYEQYF. CDR3 DNA sequence: TGTGCCAGCAGCTGGGACAGGGGGTACGAGCAGTACTTC.